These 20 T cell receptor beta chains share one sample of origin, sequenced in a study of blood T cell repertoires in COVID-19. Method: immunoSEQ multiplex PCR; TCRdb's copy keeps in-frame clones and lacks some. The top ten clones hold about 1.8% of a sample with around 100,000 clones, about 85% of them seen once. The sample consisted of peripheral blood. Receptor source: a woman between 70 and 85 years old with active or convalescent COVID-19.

This chain's CDR3 is CASSLVATGGARHGYTF. DNA of the CDR3: TGTGCCAGCAGCTTGGTTGCGACAGGGGGCGCGAGACATGGCTACACCTTC. The chain couples TRBV5-4 to TRBJ1-2; TRBD1 aligns across 10 bases. V shed 0 bases, J shed 6 bases, and the junction held 11 bases outside the gene matches. CDR1 is SGHNT, CDR2 YYREEE, per germline (reference sequence). The CDR3 covers 17 residues.

CDR3 protein: CASSPLDNTEAFF. CDR3 nucleotides: TGTGCCAGCTCACCACTAGATAACACTGAAGCTTTCTTT. V usage is TRBV18 and J usage is TRBJ1-1; D gene uncertain. V was pared by 1 base and J by 2 bases, with 5 bases between. The germline V gene has CDR1 KGHSH and CDR2 LQKENI. CDR3 size: 13 residues.

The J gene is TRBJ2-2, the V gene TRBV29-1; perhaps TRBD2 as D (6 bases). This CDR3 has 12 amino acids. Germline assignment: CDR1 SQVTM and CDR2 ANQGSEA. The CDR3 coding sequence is TGCGTCGGGGGACTCCACACCGGGGAGCTGTTTTTT. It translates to CVGGLHTGELFF.

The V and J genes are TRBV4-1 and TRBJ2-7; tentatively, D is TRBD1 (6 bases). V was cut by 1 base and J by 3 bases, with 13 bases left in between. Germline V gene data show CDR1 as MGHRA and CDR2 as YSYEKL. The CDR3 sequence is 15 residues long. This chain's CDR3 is CASSQAPRQVYEQYF. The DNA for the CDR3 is TGCGCCAGCAGCCAAGCCCCACGACAGGTCTACGAGCAGTACTTC.

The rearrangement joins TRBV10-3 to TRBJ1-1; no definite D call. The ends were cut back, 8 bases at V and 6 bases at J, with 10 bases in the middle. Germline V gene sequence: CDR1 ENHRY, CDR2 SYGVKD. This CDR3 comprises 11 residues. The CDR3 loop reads CAIGEGAEAFF. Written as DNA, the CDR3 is TGTGCCATCGGGGAGGGCGCTGAAGCTTTCTTT.

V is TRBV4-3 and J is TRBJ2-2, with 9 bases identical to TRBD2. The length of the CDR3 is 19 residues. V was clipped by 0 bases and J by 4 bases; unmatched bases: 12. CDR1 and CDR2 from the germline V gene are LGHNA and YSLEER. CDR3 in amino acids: CASSQDPPLAGEPTGELFF. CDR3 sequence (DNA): TGCGCCAGCAGCCAAGATCCCCCATTAGCGGGAGAGCCCACCGGGGAGCTGTTTTTT.

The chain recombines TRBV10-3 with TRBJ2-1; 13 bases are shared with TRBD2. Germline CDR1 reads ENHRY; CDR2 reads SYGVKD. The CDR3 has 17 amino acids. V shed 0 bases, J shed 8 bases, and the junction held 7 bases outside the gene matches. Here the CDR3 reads CAISESRTSGSLDEQFF. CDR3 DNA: TGTGCCATCAGTGAGTCTCGGACTAGCGGGAGCTTGGATGAGCAGTTCTTC.

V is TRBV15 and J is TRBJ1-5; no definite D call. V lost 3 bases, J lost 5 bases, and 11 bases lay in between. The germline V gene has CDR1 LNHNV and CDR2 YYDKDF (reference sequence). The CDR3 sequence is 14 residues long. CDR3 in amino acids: CATSRVPEDQPQHF. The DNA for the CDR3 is TGTGCCACCAGCAGGGTCCCGGAGGATCAGCCCCAGCATTTT.

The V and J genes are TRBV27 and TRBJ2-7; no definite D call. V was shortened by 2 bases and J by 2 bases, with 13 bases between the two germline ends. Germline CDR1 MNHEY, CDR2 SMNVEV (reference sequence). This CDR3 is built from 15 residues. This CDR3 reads CASSLRSYLTYEQYF. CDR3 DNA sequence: TGTGCCAGCAGTTTACGGTCTTACTTAACCTACGAGCAGTACTTC.

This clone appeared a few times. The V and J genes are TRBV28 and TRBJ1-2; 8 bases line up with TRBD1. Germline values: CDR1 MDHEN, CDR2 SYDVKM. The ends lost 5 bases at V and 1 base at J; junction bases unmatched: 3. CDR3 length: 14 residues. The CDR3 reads CASSPGGHNYGYTF. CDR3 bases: TGTGCCAGCAGTCCAGGGGGCCATAACTATGGCTACACCTTC.

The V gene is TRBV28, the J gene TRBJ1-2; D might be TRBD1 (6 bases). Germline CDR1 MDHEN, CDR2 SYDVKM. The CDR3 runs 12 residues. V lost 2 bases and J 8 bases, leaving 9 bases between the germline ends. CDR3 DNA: TGTGCCAGCAGTTTAGGGGGCGGCGGCTACACCTTC. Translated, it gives CASSLGGGGYTF.

Here the CDR3 reads CASSLRTSGWGGYNEQFF. The CDR3 DNA reads TGTGCCAGCAGTTTGAGGACTAGCGGGTGGGGAGGCTACAATGAGCAGTTCTTC. V usage is TRBV28 and J usage is TRBJ2-1; 11 positions agree with TRBD2. The CDR3 is 18 residues long. CDR1 and CDR2 (germline): MDHEN, SYDVKM. V lost 3 bases, J lost 3 bases, and 10 bases stayed unmatched.

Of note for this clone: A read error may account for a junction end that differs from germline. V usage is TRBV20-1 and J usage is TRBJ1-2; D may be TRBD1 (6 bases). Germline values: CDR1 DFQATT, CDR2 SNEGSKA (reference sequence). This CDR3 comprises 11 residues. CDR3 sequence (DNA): TGCAGTGCTAGATCAGGACAGATACTCCATTTC. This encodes CSARSGQILHF.

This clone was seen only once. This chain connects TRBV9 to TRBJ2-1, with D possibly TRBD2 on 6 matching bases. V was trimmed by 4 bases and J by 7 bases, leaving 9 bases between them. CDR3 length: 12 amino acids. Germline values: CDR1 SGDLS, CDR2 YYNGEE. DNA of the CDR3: TGTGCCAGCAGCACCGGGGGAAATGAGCAGTTCTTC. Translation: CASSTGGNEQFF.

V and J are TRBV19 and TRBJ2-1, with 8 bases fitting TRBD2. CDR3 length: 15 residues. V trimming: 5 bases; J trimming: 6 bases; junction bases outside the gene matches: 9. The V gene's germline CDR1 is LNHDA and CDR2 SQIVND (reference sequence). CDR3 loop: CASSANSGAANEQFF. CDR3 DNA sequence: TGTGCCAGTAGTGCAAATAGCGGGGCGGCCAATGAGCAGTTCTTC.

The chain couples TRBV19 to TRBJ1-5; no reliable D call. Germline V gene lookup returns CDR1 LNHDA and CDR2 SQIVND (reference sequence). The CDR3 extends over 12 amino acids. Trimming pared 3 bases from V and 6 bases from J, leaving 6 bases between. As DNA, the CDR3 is TGTGCCAGTAGTATTTTCGGTCAGCCCCAGCATTTT. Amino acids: CASSIFGQPQHF.

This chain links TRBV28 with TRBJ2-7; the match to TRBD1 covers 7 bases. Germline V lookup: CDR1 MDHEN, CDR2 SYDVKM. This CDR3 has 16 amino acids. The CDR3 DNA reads TGTGCTCCAATACCGTCGCGACAGGGATGGTCCTACGAGCAGTACTTC. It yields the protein CAPIPSRQGWSYEQYF.

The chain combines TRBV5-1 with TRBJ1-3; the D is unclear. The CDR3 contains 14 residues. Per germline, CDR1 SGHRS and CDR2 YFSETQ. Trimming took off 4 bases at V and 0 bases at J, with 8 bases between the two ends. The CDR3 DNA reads TGCGCCAGCAGCGACGGGATCTCTGGAAACACCATATATTTT. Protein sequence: CASSDGISGNTIYF.

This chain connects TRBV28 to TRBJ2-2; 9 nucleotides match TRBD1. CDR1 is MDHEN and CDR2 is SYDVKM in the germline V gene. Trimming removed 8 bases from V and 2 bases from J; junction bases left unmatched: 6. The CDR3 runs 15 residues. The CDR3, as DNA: TGTGCCAGCCGACGGGACAGGGTCAACACCGGGGAGCTGTTTTTT. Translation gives CASRRDRVNTGELFF. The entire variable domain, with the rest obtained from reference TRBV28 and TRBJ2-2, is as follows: DVKVTQSSRYLVKRTGEKVFLECVQDMDHENMFWYRQDPGLGLRLIYFSYDVKMKEKGDIPEGYSVSREKKERFSLILESASTNQTSMYLCASRRDRVNTGELFFGEGSRLTVL.

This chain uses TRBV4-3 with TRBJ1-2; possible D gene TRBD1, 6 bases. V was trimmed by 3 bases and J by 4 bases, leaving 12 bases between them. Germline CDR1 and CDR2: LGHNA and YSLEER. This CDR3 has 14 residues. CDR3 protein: CASSQGGGAYGYTF. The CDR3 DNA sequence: TGCGCCAGCAGCCAGGGCGGGGGCGCCTATGGCTACACCTTC.